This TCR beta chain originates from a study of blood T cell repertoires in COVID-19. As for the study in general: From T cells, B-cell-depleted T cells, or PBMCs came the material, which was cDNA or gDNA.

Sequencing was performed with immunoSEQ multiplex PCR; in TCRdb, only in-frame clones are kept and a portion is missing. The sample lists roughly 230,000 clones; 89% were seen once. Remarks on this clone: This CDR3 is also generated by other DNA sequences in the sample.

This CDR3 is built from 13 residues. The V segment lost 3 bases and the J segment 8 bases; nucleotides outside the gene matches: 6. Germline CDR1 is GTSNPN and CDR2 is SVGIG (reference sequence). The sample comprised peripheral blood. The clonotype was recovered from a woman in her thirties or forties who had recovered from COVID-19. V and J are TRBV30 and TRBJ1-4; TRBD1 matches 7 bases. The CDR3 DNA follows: TGTGCCTGGAGCCGGGACAGTGGAGAAAAACTGTTTTTT. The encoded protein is CAWSRDSGEKLFF.